The 30 T cell receptor beta chains in this list originate from one sample, sequenced in a study of T cell responses to AZD1222 COVID-19 vaccine (dated by TCRdb to the early 2020s). What this sample's time point label stands for: baseline before first vaccination. Library preparation employed the immunoSEQ multiplex PCR assay. TCRdb retrieved this table from immuneACCESS and kept in-frame rearrangements only. Not all clones are present; in checked studies, unresolved V genes account for under half, and no reason is known for the remainder. The sample table lists 85,000 to 130,000 clones, about 86% of them with a count of one. Roughly 3% of the sample rests with the top ten. Material: peripheral blood, obtained on day 0 of AZD1222 vaccination. The origin of the receptors is an adult in good health.

J is TRBJ1-3 and V is TRBV5-4; D uncertain. This CDR3 region has 12 residues. With 5 bases removed from V and 4 bases from J, the gap between germline ends came to 7 bases. From germline, CDR1 is SGHNT and CDR2 YYREEE (reference sequence). This CDR3 reads CASSSQGNTIYF. DNA for the CDR3: TGTGCCAGCAGTTCTCAGGGAAACACCATATATTTT. The full variable domain, with the rest looked up from reference TRBV5-4 and TRBJ1-3, is ETGVTQSPTHLIKTRGQQVTLRCSSQSGHNTVSWYQQALGQGPQFIFQYYREEENGRGNFPPRFSGLQFPNYSSELNVNALELDDSALYLCASSSQGNTIYFGEGSWLTVV.

The rearrangement uses TRBV19 and TRBJ2-2, with 10 bases identical to TRBD1. Germline CDR1 LNHDA, CDR2 SQIVND (reference sequence). Trimming at V came to 8 bases and at J to 5 bases, leaving 5 bases not matched to a gene. The CDR3 runs to 14 residues. This CDR3 is CASLRQGATGELFF. The CDR3 DNA sequence: TGTGCCAGTTTACGACAGGGGGCTACCGGGGAGCTGTTTTTT. The whole variable domain, filled in from reference TRBV19 and TRBJ2-2, reads DGGITQSPKYLFRKEGQNVTLSCEQNLNHDAMYWYRQDPGQGLRLIYYSQIVNDFQKGDIAEGYSVSREKKESFPLTVTSAQKNPTAFYLCASLRQGATGELFFGEGSRLTVL.

This clone was picked up one time. The CDR3 bases are TGTGCCAGCAGCTTAGCGGTGAACACCGGGGAGCTGTTTTTT. This encodes CASSLAVNTGELFF. The chain recombines TRBV7-3 with TRBJ2-2, with D uncertain. Germline V lookup: CDR1 SGHTA, CDR2 FQGTGA. Trimming pared 2 bases from V and 1 base from J, leaving 5 bases between. The CDR3 consists of 14 residues.

The V call is TRBV11-2, the J call TRBJ1-3; unclear D gene. From germline, CDR1 is SGHAT and CDR2 FQNNGV. The CDR3 has 14 residues. V was clipped by 3 bases and J by 2 bases, with 8 bases between them. CDR3 sequence reads: CASSFGLTGNTIYF. DNA for the CDR3: TGTGCCAGCAGCTTTGGTCTCACTGGAAACACCATATATTTT.

The chain is built from TRBV19 and TRBJ1-5; TRBD1 matches at 7 bases. Losses at the gene ends were 6 bases for V and 7 bases for J; bases not matched to a gene: 12. The CDR3 extends over 15 amino acids. The germline CDR1 and CDR2 sequences are LNHDA and SQIVND (reference sequence). As DNA, the CDR3 is TGTGCCAGTAGAACTATCCAGACAGGGAGCCAGCCCCAGCATTTT. As protein: CASRTIQTGSQPQHF. The full variable domain, rest sourced from reference TRBV19 and TRBJ1-5, is DGGITQSPKYLFRKEGQNVTLSCEQNLNHDAMYWYRQDPGQGLRLIYYSQIVNDFQKGDIAEGYSVSREKKESFPLTVTSAQKNPTAFYLCASRTIQTGSQPQHFGDGTRLSIL.

The chain recombines TRBV11-2 with TRBJ1-5; the D gene is possibly TRBD1 (6 bases). V was cut by 6 bases and J by 4 bases, with 10 bases left in between. The CDR3 length is 13 residues. Per the germline V gene, CDR1 is SGHAT and CDR2 is FQNNGV. The CDR3 DNA follows: TGTGCCAGCAGTCCAGGGGTGAATCAGCCCCAGCATTTT. It specifies CASSPGVNQPQHF.

The chain recombines TRBV5-1 with TRBJ1-3, with 9 positions matching TRBD1. V lost 0 bases and J lost 2; bases outside the gene matches: 0. The CDR3 extends over 15 amino acids. CDR1 and CDR2 from the germline V gene are SGHRS and YFSETQ. CDR3 DNA: TGCGCCAGCAGCTTGGACAGGGGGCCTGGAAACACCATATATTTT. As protein: CASSLDRGPGNTIYF.

There are a few counts of this clone. V usage is TRBV6-5 and J usage is TRBJ1-2; the D is unclear. Germline CDR1 MNHEY, CDR2 SVGAGI. Trimming cost V 6 bases and J 5 bases, with 19 bases left between them. The CDR3 spans 15 residues. The CDR3 protein is CASRPLSGYRYGYTF. The CDR3 DNA follows: TGTGCCAGCAGACCTCTCTCCGGGTACCGTTATGGCTACACCTTC.

The J gene is TRBJ1-3, the V gene TRBV2, with 9 bases that match TRBD1. V lost 6 bases to trimming and J lost 1 base; unmatched junction nucleotides: 1. This CDR3 comprises 14 residues. The germline V gene has CDR1 SNHLY and CDR2 FYNNEI. This chain's CDR3 is CASRQGASGNTIYF. The CDR3 coding sequence is TGTGCCAGCAGACAGGGGGCTTCTGGAAACACCATATATTTT. The whole variable domain, filled in from reference TRBV2 and TRBJ1-3, reads EPEVTQTPSHQVTQMGQEVILRCVPISNHLYFYWYRQILGQKVEFLVSFYNNEISEKSEIFDDQFSVERPDGSNFTLKIRSTKLEDSAMYFCASRQGASGNTIYFGEGSWLTVV.

This clone was detected only a few times. The chain employs TRBV5-1 and TRBJ1-2; a possible D gene is TRBD1 (5 bases). Germline V CDR1 and CDR2: SGHRS, YFSETQ. Trimming took off 3 bases at V and 6 bases at J, with 15 bases between the two ends. CDR3 length equals 14 residues. The CDR3: CASSSGDSTHGYTF. The CDR3 bases are TGCGCCAGCAGCTCCGGGGACTCTACCCATGGCTACACCTTC.

The chain is built from TRBV7-2 and TRBJ1-5, with unresolved D. The CDR3 length is 15 residues. Trimming left V 2 bases short and J 0 bases short, with 8 bases between. CDR1 is SGHTA, CDR2 FQGNSA, per germline. For the CDR3, the DNA is TGTGCCAGCAGCTTACGGCAGCATAGCAATCAGCCCCAGCATTTT. It encodes CASSLRQHSNQPQHF.

V is TRBV6-2 or TRBV6-3 and J is TRBJ1-2; D perhaps matches TRBD1 (5 bases). The V and J ends lost 5 bases and 6 bases respectively, with 10 bases between them. The CDR3 length is 12 residues. Germline V gives CDR1 MNHEY, CDR2 SVGEGT. The CDR3 region has the DNA TGTGCCAGCAGTCCCAGGGTGAATGGCTACACCTTC. As protein: CASSPRVNGYTF.

The chain has TRBV5-4 and TRBJ1-4; 8 positions agree with TRBD1. Germline V gives CDR1 SGHNT, CDR2 YYREEE (reference sequence). Trimming removed 3 bases from V and 6 bases from J; junction bases left unmatched: 4. The CDR3 totals 14 residues. The CDR3 nucleotides read TGTGCCAGCAGCTCAGGACAGGGTGATGAAAAACTGTTTTTT. The encoded protein is CASSSGQGDEKLFF.

The J gene is TRBJ2-2, the V gene TRBV2; the D is unclear. Between the trimmed V and J ends, which lost 4 bases and 6 bases, there was a span of 12 bases. This CDR3 spans 14 amino acids. Germline CDR1 and CDR2: SNHLY and FYNNEI. Here the CDR3 reads CASSGGPEAGELFF. In nucleotides, the CDR3 is TGTGCCAGCAGTGGCGGACCTGAGGCCGGGGAGCTGTTTTTT. Based on the CDR3 plus reference TRBV2 and TRBJ2-2, the full variable domain is EPEVTQTPSHQVTQMGQEVILRCVPISNHLYFYWYRQILGQKVEFLVSFYNNEISEKSEIFDDQFSVERPDGSNFTLKIRSTKLEDSAMYFCASSGGPEAGELFFGEGSRLTVL.

A remark on this clone: Other nucleotide sequences from this sample produce the same CDR3. The J gene is TRBJ1-5, the V gene TRBV6-5, with D tentatively TRBD1 (6 bases). The V end was cut by 2 bases, the J end by 0 bases, with 8 bases between. The CDR3 covers 15 residues. CDR1 is MNHEY and CDR2 is SVGAGI in the germline V gene. The CDR3 sequence: CASSYGQYSNQPQHF. CDR3 nucleotides: TGTGCCAGCAGTTACGGACAGTATAGCAATCAGCCCCAGCATTTT.

The rearrangement uses TRBV18 and TRBJ2-3, with TRBD1 matching over 7 bases. The V gene end was trimmed by 6 bases and the J gene end by 6 bases; junction bases not matched to a gene: 12. This CDR3 is 15 amino acids long. In germline, CDR1 is KGHSH, CDR2 LQKENI. DNA for the CDR3: TGTGCCAGCTCCCCTACCGGGACAGCCCTTGATACGCAGTATTTT. This encodes CASSPTGTALDTQYF.

The rearrangement links TRBV7-6 to TRBJ1-1, with TRBD1 as a possible D gene (5 bases). The CDR3 runs 16 residues. CDR1 and CDR2 (germline): SGHVS, FNYEAQ. With 0 bases removed from V and 1 base from J, the gap between germline ends came to 12 bases. Here the CDR3 DNA reads TGTGCCAGCAGCTTAGCTCCCCAAGGGGCGAACACTGAAGCTTTCTTT. Protein product: CASSLAPQGANTEAFF.

This chain joins TRBV24-1 and TRBJ2-1; D is unclear. This CDR3 has 14 amino acids. V lost 6 bases, J lost 7 bases, and 15 bases lay in between. The germline CDR1 and CDR2 sequences are KGHDR and SFDVKD. The CDR3 DNA is TGTGCCACCAGTCCCCCTGGCGAGCTTAATGAGCAGTTCTTC. It yields the protein CATSPPGELNEQFF.

V usage is TRBV7-9 and J usage is TRBJ1-5; D is undetermined. Germline CDR1 SEHNR, CDR2 FQNEAQ (reference sequence). The CDR3 has 14 residues. V lost 6 bases, J lost 0 bases, and 9 bases lay in between. The chain's CDR3 is CASSRGISNQPQHF. Written as DNA, the CDR3 is TGTGCCAGCAGTCGAGGAATTAGCAATCAGCCCCAGCATTTT.

The gene calls are TRBV5-1 and TRBJ1-3, with D maybe TRBD1 (5 bases). V gave up 5 bases and J gave up 2 bases, with 11 bases separating them. The germline gives CDR1 SGHRS, CDR2 YFSETQ. This CDR3 spans 14 amino acids. CDR3 bases: TGCGCCAGCAGTGAGGGGTCGGCTGGAAACACCATATATTTT. Translated: CASSEGSAGNTIYF.

The chain recombines TRBV5-8 with TRBJ1-6; D ambiguous. The CDR3 is 13 amino acids. From germline, CDR1 is SGHTS and CDR2 YDEGEE. Trimming pared 7 bases from V and 6 bases from J, leaving 11 bases between. The CDR3 region has the DNA TGTGCCAGCGCCGGTTTTCTTAATTCACCCCTCCACTTT. It codes for CASAGFLNSPLHF.

This clone has more than one count but fewer than ten. V and J are TRBV7-9 and TRBJ1-4; tentatively, D is TRBD1 (5 bases). V was pared by 5 bases and J by 8 bases, with 12 bases between. This CDR3 has 13 residues. Germline assignment: CDR1 SEHNR and CDR2 FQNEAQ (reference sequence). The CDR3 sequence is CASSAQGGEKLFF. The CDR3 coding sequence is TGTGCCAGCAGCGCTCAGGGAGGGGAAAAACTGTTTTTT.

This clone has a single count. The chain links TRBV7-2 to TRBJ1-3, with D unresolved. V was cut by 1 base and J by 0 bases, with 7 bases left in between. This CDR3 region has 15 residues. Germline V gene lookup returns CDR1 SGHTA and CDR2 FQGNSA. CDR3 in amino acids: CASSLVGFSGNTIYF. CDR3 nucleotides: TGTGCCAGCAGCTTAGTGGGGTTCTCTGGAAACACCATATATTTT.

The V and J genes are TRBV20-1 and TRBJ1-2, with TRBD1 matching over 10 bases. The CDR3 runs 14 residues. V dropped 3 bases and J dropped 2; count of bases not matched to a gene: 3. CDR1 DFQATT and CDR2 SNEGSKA come from the germline V gene (reference sequence). The CDR3 nucleotides are TGCAGTGCTAGTCCGGGACAGGGGAACTATGGCTACACCTTC. It codes for CSASPGQGNYGYTF.

The V gene is TRBV19, the J gene TRBJ2-1, with a tentative D call TRBD2 (6 bases). The CDR3 is 15 residues long. In germline, CDR1 is LNHDA, CDR2 SQIVND (reference sequence). V lost 4 bases, J lost 4 bases, and 14 bases lay in between. DNA of the CDR3: TGTGCCAGTAGTACCCTCTGGGGGGAATACAATGAGCAGTTCTTC. This gives the protein CASSTLWGEYNEQFF.

This rearrangement joins TRBV7-2 to TRBJ2-6; D is perhaps TRBD1 or TRBD2 (6 bases each). From germline, CDR1 is SGHTA and CDR2 FQGNSA. The CDR3 extends over 17 amino acids. V lost 3 bases and J 3 bases, leaving 15 bases between the germline ends. The CDR3 DNA reads as TGTGCCAGCAGCTTTGGCCGAGGGGGGAGTGGGGCCAACGTCCTGACTTTC. It codes for CASSFGRGGSGANVLTF.

The chain has TRBV7-2 and TRBJ2-3; 12 bases line up with TRBD2. The V gene end was trimmed by 4 bases and the J gene end by 7 bases; junction bases not matched to a gene: 9. Germline CDR1 reads SGHTA; CDR2 reads FQGNSA. The CDR3 is 16 amino acids. CDR3 in amino acids: CASSSILAGGRNTQYF. The CDR3 nucleotides read TGTGCCAGCAGCTCGATACTAGCGGGGGGCAGGAATACGCAGTATTTT.

The rearrangement links TRBV3-1 (or the pseudogene TRBV3-2) to TRBJ1-5; D ambiguous. Germline lookup yields CDR1 LGHDT and CDR2 YNNKEL (reference sequence). This CDR3 is built from 13 residues. Trimming stripped 2 bases from V and 7 bases from J, with 9 bases between. The CDR3 nucleotides read TGTGCCAGCAGCCAATTTGCCGGGCAGCCCCAGCATTTT. It yields the protein CASSQFAGQPQHF.

The rearrangement uses TRBV7-2 and TRBJ2-1, with D perhaps TRBD1 (6 bases). The germline V gene encodes CDR1 SGHTA and CDR2 FQGNSA. V was clipped by 2 bases and J by 8 bases, with 16 bases between them. This CDR3 has 15 residues. The CDR3 reads CASSLNPGALDEQFF. For the CDR3, the DNA is TGTGCCAGCAGCTTAAATCCAGGGGCTCTCGATGAGCAGTTCTTC.

V is TRBV5-6 and J is TRBJ2-7, with D perhaps TRBD1 or TRBD2 (5 bases each). The V gene lost 1 base and the J gene lost 5 bases, with 25 bases spanning the gap. The CDR3 loop spans 18 amino acids. Germline lookup yields CDR1 SGHDT and CDR2 YYEEEE. As DNA, the CDR3 is TGTGCCAGCAGCTTGAAGATAACGGTGGGACGGGGACCGAACGAGCAGTACTTC. It encodes CASSLKITVGRGPNEQYF.